This passage covers 28 T cell receptor beta chains from one sample sequenced in a study of blood T cell repertoires in COVID-19. TCRdb's table, derived via immunoSEQ multiplex PCR, lists solely in-frame clones and lacks some. The repertoire includes some 270,000 clones, around nine tenths of them detected once, and 0.7% to 0.9% sits in the top ten. Source material: peripheral blood. All receptors come from a man aged 30 to 45 with acute or convalescent COVID-19.

V is TRBV11-2 and J is TRBJ2-2, with 14 bases lining up with TRBD2. This CDR3 spans 16 amino acids. CDR1 and CDR2 from the germline V gene are SGHAT and FQNNGV. V was pared by 5 bases and J by 6 bases, with 5 bases of the junction left unmatched. The CDR3 region has the DNA TGTGCCAGCAGCCCCAGACTAGCGGGGGGGCCCGGGGAGCTGTTTTTT. Its translation is CASSPRLAGGPGELFF.

This clone has a handful of counts. The V and J genes are TRBV30 and TRBJ2-2; 11 bases map to TRBD2. Trimming cost V 3 bases and J 5 bases; bases outside gene matches: 2. The CDR3 consists of 14 residues. Per the germline V gene, CDR1 is GTSNPN and CDR2 is SVGIG (reference sequence). DNA of the CDR3: TGTGCCTGGAGAATAGCGGGGGGGACCGGGGAGCTGTTTTTT. Its translation is CAWRIAGGTGELFF.

The chain uses TRBV6-1 and TRBJ1-2, with TRBD1 identical over 7 bases. Germline V CDR1 and CDR2: MNHNS, SASEGT. V gave up 2 bases and J gave up 2 bases; unmatched junction bases: 8. The CDR3 consists of 16 residues. This CDR3 reads CASSERRGGQNYGYTF. The CDR3 DNA follows: TGTGCCAGCAGTGAACGGAGAGGGGGACAGAACTATGGCTACACCTTC.

Remarks on this clone: The junction differs from germline at one of its ends, possibly a read error. V is TRBV7-2 and J is TRBJ1-1; 7 bases are a match to TRBD1. Germline lookup yields CDR1 SGHTA and CDR2 FQGNSA. The CDR3 is 16 residues long. The CDR3 loop reads CASRLGGFYKNTEAFF. CDR3 nucleotides: TGTGCCAGCAGATTAGGGGGCTTCTACAAGAACACTGAAGCTTTCTTT.

The V gene is TRBV3-1 (or the pseudogene TRBV3-2), the J gene TRBJ1-6; D uncertain. Trimming cost V 0 bases and J 10 bases, with 13 bases left between them. Germline values: CDR1 LGHDT, CDR2 YNNKEL (reference sequence). The CDR3 runs 15 residues. The CDR3 bases are TGTGCCAGCAGCCAAGAAGGAAACAGCGGATCACCCCTCCACTTT. Translated: CASSQEGNSGSPLHF.

The chain employs TRBV21-1 and TRBJ2-7; the table's D call, TRBD1, was not checked against the DNA. TRBV21-1 is a known pseudogene. The CDR3 sequence is 14 residues long. The CDR3 spells CARWGTGDFYEQYF. The CDR3 coding sequence is TGTGCCAGGTGGGGGACAGGGGATTTTTACGAGCAGTACTTC.

The chain has TRBV30 and TRBJ1-6, with 8 bases matching TRBD1. CDR3 length: 13 amino acids. Trimming at V came to 4 bases and at J to 9 bases, leaving 5 bases not matched to a gene. From germline, CDR1 is GTSNPN and CDR2 SVGIG (reference sequence). CDR3 bases: TGTGCCTGGACAGGGGGCGTGTTTTCACCCCTCCACTTT. Protein: CAWTGGVFSPLHF.

V gene TRBV9 combines with J gene TRBJ2-7; 11 bases match TRBD2. Per the germline V gene, CDR1 is SGDLS and CDR2 is YYNGEE. The CDR3 runs to 15 residues. J was trimmed by 2 bases and V by 3 bases; bases with no gene match: 4. The CDR3 spells CASSEGTSGAYEQYF. As DNA, the CDR3 is TGTGCCAGCAGCGAGGGGACTAGCGGTGCCTACGAGCAGTACTTC.

Ten or more counts support this clone. The rearrangement links TRBV5-1 to TRBJ2-1, with 12 bases lining up with TRBD2. Germline loops: CDR1 SGHRS, CDR2 YFSETQ. V lost 4 bases to trimming and J lost 9 bases; unmatched junction nucleotides: 8. The CDR3 loop spans 15 amino acids. The CDR3 bases are TGCGCCAGCAGCCCTCTAGCGGGAGGGCCCGGTGAGCAGTTCTTC. Its protein is CASSPLAGGPGEQFF.

The chain has TRBV19 and TRBJ1-1; a possible D gene is TRBD1 (5 bases). Germline CDR1 is LNHDA and CDR2 is SQIVND (reference sequence). The CDR3 consists of 15 residues. Trimming took 7 bases from V and 5 from J, leaving 20 bases between them. CDR3: CASTTRGVRATEAFF. CDR3 sequence (DNA): TGTGCCAGTACCACGAGAGGAGTCAGGGCGACTGAAGCTTTCTTT. Drawing the rest from reference TRBV19 and TRBJ1-1, the complete variable domain is DGGITQSPKYLFRKEGQNVTLSCEQNLNHDAMYWYRQDPGQGLRLIYYSQIVNDFQKGDIAEGYSVSREKKESFPLTVTSAQKNPTAFYLCASTTRGVRATEAFFGQGTRLTVV.

This chain uses TRBV5-1 with TRBJ1-2; a possible D gene is TRBD1 (5 bases). Between the trimmed V and J ends, which lost 2 bases and 7 bases, there was a span of 15 bases. This CDR3 has 14 residues. Germline lookup yields CDR1 SGHRS and CDR2 YFSETQ. Written as DNA, the CDR3 is TGCGCCAGCAGCTTAGAGGACAACGGCTTTGGCTACACCTTC. Its translation is CASSLEDNGFGYTF.

The chain carries TRBV10-3 and TRBJ2-5, with D maybe TRBD2 (6 bases). V was cut by 8 bases and J by 3 bases, with 10 bases left in between. This CDR3 contains 12 residues. The germline V gene encodes CDR1 ENHRY and CDR2 SYGVKD. The CDR3 protein is CAIRGLEETQYF. The DNA for the CDR3 is TGTGCCATCCGGGGACTGGAAGAGACCCAGTACTTC.

The J gene is TRBJ1-2, the V gene TRBV10-3, with D uncertain. CDR1 ENHRY and CDR2 SYGVKD come from the germline V gene. This CDR3 is built from 15 residues. V lost 11 bases and J lost 4, with 23 bases in between. CDR3 region: CASKEEFIGIYGYTF. In DNA form, the CDR3 reads TGTGCCTCTAAAGAGGAGTTTATCGGAATCTATGGCTACACCTTC.

V usage is TRBV28 and J usage is TRBJ2-7, with 8 bases aligning to TRBD2. The junction had 8 bases not matched to a gene; V was cut back by 2 bases and J by 5 bases. This CDR3 spans 15 amino acids. Germline assignment: CDR1 MDHEN and CDR2 SYDVKM. The CDR3 nucleotides are TGTGCCAGCAGTTTACTCGCGGGGGGTATCCACGAGCAGTACTTC. It encodes CASSLLAGGIHEQYF.

The rearrangement joins TRBV27 to TRBJ2-5; D is perhaps TRBD1 (5 bases). Trimming stripped 5 bases from V and 4 bases from J, with 17 bases between. CDR3 length: 15 amino acids. The germline gives CDR1 MNHEY, CDR2 SMNVEV (reference sequence). CDR3 DNA sequence: TGTGCCAGCAGTGCCCGACAGCTCTCGGGAGAGACCCAGTACTTC. This sequence encodes CASSARQLSGETQYF.

The chain links TRBV28 to TRBJ1-2; 7 nucleotides line up with TRBD1. The germline CDR1 and CDR2 sequences are MDHEN and SYDVKM. V dropped 11 bases and J dropped 2; count of bases not matched to a gene: 5. The CDR3 totals 12 residues. The CDR3 spells CACKQGNYGYTF. The CDR3 DNA sequence: TGTGCCTGCAAACAGGGGAACTATGGCTACACCTTC.

The rearrangement links TRBV10-2 to TRBJ1-1, with a tentative D call TRBD1 (5 bases). There are 13 residues in the CDR3. V was pared by 2 bases and J by 8 bases, with 12 bases between. CDR1 is WSHSY, CDR2 SAAADI, per germline. The CDR3 protein is CASSETPDREAFF. The CDR3 DNA sequence: TGCGCCAGCAGTGAGACACCCGACAGAGAAGCTTTCTTT.

The chain recombines TRBV6-5 with TRBJ2-5, with 12 nucleotides matching TRBD1. CDR3 length equals 14 residues. The V segment lost 6 bases and the J segment 5 bases; nucleotides outside the gene matches: 4. Germline V gene data show CDR1 as MNHEY and CDR2 as SVGAGI. CDR3 sequence reads: CASRRDRGRETQYF. CDR3 in DNA: TGTGCCAGCAGGCGGGACAGGGGGCGCGAGACCCAGTACTTC.

The V call is TRBV10-3, the J call TRBJ1-1, with 8 bases that match TRBD1. The CDR3 has 13 amino acids. CDR1 is ENHRY, CDR2 SYGVKD, per germline. The junction had 6 bases not matched to a gene; V was cut back by 8 bases and J by 4 bases. The CDR3 DNA reads TGTGCCATCGGGCCAGGGGGCTTCACTGAAGCTTTCTTT. Its translation: CAIGPGGFTEAFF.

The rearrangement uses TRBV10-3 and TRBJ2-3; D may be TRBD2 (5 bases). This CDR3 region has 17 residues. The V gene lost 3 bases and the J gene lost 0 bases, with 16 bases spanning the gap. Germline CDR1 and CDR2: ENHRY and SYGVKD. The CDR3 reads CAISDGRTSPSTDTQYF. CDR3 in DNA: TGTGCCATCAGTGACGGCAGGACTTCGCCTAGCACAGATACGCAGTATTTT.

This clone was counted a few times. J is TRBJ2-2 and V is TRBV19, with 12 bases lining up with TRBD2. J was trimmed by 4 bases and V by 5 bases; bases with no gene match: 8. Germline V gene sequence: CDR1 LNHDA, CDR2 SQIVND (reference sequence). This CDR3 spans 17 amino acids. The CDR3 DNA sequence: TGTGCCAGTAGTGACGGACTAGCGGGGAGGCGCACCGGGGAGCTGTTTTTT. It is translated as CASSDGLAGRRTGELFF.

CDR3 loop: CASSLRRGGGPGANVLTF. CDR3 DNA sequence: TGTGCCAGCAGCTTAAGGCGTGGGGGAGGGCCCGGGGCCAACGTCCTGACTTTC. This chain joins TRBV7-3 and TRBJ2-6, with 7 bases identical to TRBD2. This CDR3 has 18 amino acids. V lost 1 base, J lost 4 bases, and 10 bases stayed unmatched. The germline V gene encodes CDR1 SGHTA and CDR2 FQGTGA.

V gene TRBV15 combines with J gene TRBJ1-2; tentative D call: TRBD1 (6 bases). The germline CDR1 and CDR2 sequences are LNHNV and YYDKDF (reference sequence). The CDR3 length is 14 residues. V was pared by 0 bases and J by 8 bases, with 13 bases between. CDR3 coding DNA: TGTGCCACCAGCAGAGATCCGGGACAATCCGGCTACACCTTC. Its protein product is CATSRDPGQSGYTF.

The rearrangement uses TRBV6-5 and TRBJ2-3, with a possible D match to TRBD1 (5 bases). Germline V gives CDR1 MNHEY, CDR2 SVGAGI. Trimming shortened V by 2 bases and J by 9 bases, and 9 bases separated the two germline ends. CDR3 length: 12 amino acids. The CDR3, as DNA: TGTGCCAGCAGTTACGCAGGGAAAACGCAGTATTTT. It translates to CASSYAGKTQYF.

This sequence joins TRBV2 and TRBJ1-2, with D tentatively TRBD1 (6 bases). With 5 bases removed from V and 4 bases from J, the gap between germline ends came to 11 bases. From germline, CDR1 is SNHLY and CDR2 FYNNEI. The CDR3 consists of 13 residues. Here the CDR3 reads CASSNREFYGYTF. Here the CDR3 DNA reads TGTGCCAGCAGTAACAGGGAGTTCTATGGCTACACCTTC.

J is TRBJ2-7 and V is TRBV3-1 (or the pseudogene TRBV3-2), with 14 nucleotides matching TRBD2. The junction had 10 bases not matched to a gene; V was cut back by 5 bases and J by 4 bases. Per germline, CDR1 LGHDT and CDR2 YNNKEL (reference sequence). This CDR3 region has 17 residues. CDR3 in amino acids: CASSSTSGGAFHYEQYF. The CDR3 DNA reads TGTGCCAGCAGCTCGACTAGCGGGGGGGCTTTCCATTACGAGCAGTACTTC.

The chain is built from TRBV30 and TRBJ2-4, with 7 bases identical to TRBD2. J was trimmed by 1 base and V by 0 bases; bases with no gene match: 6. This CDR3 has 16 amino acids. CDR1 is GTSNPN and CDR2 is SVGIG in the germline V gene (reference sequence). The CDR3 DNA sequence: TGTGCCTGGAGTGTCGTCGGCGGGAGTGCCAAAAACATTCAGTACTTC. Translating gives CAWSVVGGSAKNIQYF.

V and J are TRBV4-1 and TRBJ2-2; tentative D call: TRBD2 (7 bases). Trimming took off 8 bases at V and 6 bases at J, with 16 bases between the two ends. The CDR3 has 14 amino acids. Germline assignment: CDR1 MGHRA and CDR2 YSYEKL. The chain's CDR3 is CASGYRGGPGELFF. The CDR3 nucleotides are TGCGCCAGCGGTTATAGGGGGGGGCCCGGGGAGCTGTTTTTT.